Listed below are T cell receptor beta chains from one sample, sequenced in a study of blood T cell repertoires in COVID-19. Only in-frame clones appear in the TCRdb table, and some are missing; sequencing was by immunoSEQ multiplex PCR. Seen here are about 360,000 clones, around 83% observed once, and the top ten hold approximately 3.1%. Sequenced sample: peripheral blood. These receptors originate from a man in his thirties or forties with active or convalescent COVID-19. Both conserved end residues are part of each CDR3. The order of the fields is clone size, D gene, J gene, V gene, CDR3 DNA, CDR3 protein. D genes are given only for firm matches. Rows give clone size only sometimes, using once, few, many, or a class for an expanded clone.

- - TRBJ2-1 TRBV6-4 TGTGCCAGCAGTCACTTACCTGGACTGAGCCACAATGAGCAGTTCTTC CASSHLPGLSHNEQFF
few - TRBJ1-4 TRBV5-1 TGCGCCAGCAGCTTGGGCTTCGACACGACTAATGAAAAACTGTTTTTT CASSLGFDTTNEKLFF
- - TRBJ2-7 TRBV5-4 TGTGCCAGCAGCTTTTTCGGTTCCTACGAGCAGTACTTC CASSFFGSYEQYF
- TRBD1 TRBJ1-1 TRBV7-8 TGTGCCAGCGGGTTACGGGGCGGGACAGGAATAACTGAAGCTTTCTTT CASGLRGGTGITEAFF
- TRBD1 TRBJ2-4 TRBV30 TGTGCCTGGGGGGGACAGGGAAGGAACATTCAGTACTTC CAWGGQGRNIQYF
- TRBD1 TRBJ1-1 TRBV30 TGTGCCTGGAGCCGTGGACAGGGGATCTTGAACACTGAAGCTTTCTTT CAWSRGQGILNTEAFF
few TRBD2 TRBJ2-2 TRBV29-1 TGCAGCGCCCGGGGGGGGGCGAACACCGGGGAGCTGTTTTTT CSARGGANTGELFF
- TRBD1 TRBJ2-1 TRBV9 TGTGCCAGCAGCCTTAGTGAGGGGGCGGTGGGGAATGAGCAGTTCTTC CASSLSEGAVGNEQFF
- TRBD2 TRBJ2-5 TRBV6-5 TGTGCCAGCAGTCTAAGCGGGGGGGCATGGGAGACCCAGTACTTC CASSLSGGAWETQYF
- - TRBJ2-3 TRBV19 TGTGCCTCAGGGAGGGGGACCAGCACAGATACGCAGTATTTT CASGRGTSTDTQYF
- - TRBJ2-3 TRBV9 TGTGCCAGCAGCAACTCGCCCCCAGATACGCAGTATTTT CASSNSPPDTQYF
- - TRBJ1-2 TRBV4-1 TGCGCCAGCAGCCAAGGGCCCCTCGCTTACACCTTC CASSQGPLAYTF
few - TRBJ2-1 TRBV7-9 TGTGCCAGCAGCTCAATAGCGCTAAGCTCCTACAATGAGCAGTTCTTC CASSSIALSSYNEQFF
- TRBD1 TRBJ1-5 TRBV29-1 TGCAGCGCCGAGGACAGGGTCGGGCGCAATCAGCCCCAGCATTTT CSAEDRVGRNQPQHF
few - TRBJ1-5 TRBV5-1 TGCGCCAGCAGCTCCACCGGGACACTTGACTCCCAGCATTTT CASSSTGTLDSQHF
- TRBD2 TRBJ2-5 TRBV7-3 TGTGCCAGCAGCTTATTCTCGGGACTAGCGGGAGGAGAGACCCAGTACTTC CASSLFSGLAGGETQYF
- TRBD1 TRBJ2-3 TRBV6-1 TGTGCCAGCAGTGAAGGGTGGACAGGGGCAGATACGCAGTATTTT CASSEGWTGADTQYF
- - TRBJ2-2 TRBV3-1/TRBV3-2 TGTGCCAGCAGCCAAGAGGAGGAGGGGAGGAACGGGGAGCTGTTTTTT CASSQEEEGRNGELFF
- - TRBJ2-3 TRBV4-3 TGCGCCAGCAGCCAAGATCGTAAGGGACCGAGGGGGGGAGATACGCAGTATTTT CASSQDRKGPRGGDTQYF
- TRBD2 TRBJ2-1 TRBV9 TGTGCCAGCAGCCACCGACTAGCGGGAGACGTCAATGAGCAGTTCTTC CASSHRLAGDVNEQFF
- TRBD2 TRBJ2-2 TRBV7-7 TGTGCCAGCAGCTCGCGCGTTGCGCTAGCGGGAGGAAGGGACACCGGGGAGCTGTTTTTT CASSSRVALAGGRDTGELFF
- - TRBJ2-1 TRBV5-1 TGCGCCAGCAGCTGGGCCAGGGGTGGAGACAATGAGCAGTTCTTC CASSWARGGDNEQFF
- - TRBJ2-3 TRBV7-2 TGTGCCAGCAGCCCCCGACAGACAACAGATACGCAGTATTTT CASSPRQTTDTQYF
few - TRBJ1-1 TRBV2 TGTGCCAGCATCCCACGCGGCACTGAAGCTTTCTTT CASIPRGTEAFF
once TRBD2 TRBJ2-1 TRBV5-1 TGCGCCAGCAGCCCCCTAGCGGGAGGGGACAATGAGCAGTTCTTC CASSPLAGGDNEQFF
- TRBD1 TRBJ1-2 TRBV6-5 TGTGCCAGCAGTTACGGACAGGTCTACGGCTACACCTTC CASSYGQVYGYTF
- - TRBJ1-5 TRBV15 TGTGCCACCAGCGGCAGACAACAAAATCAGCCCCAGCATTTT CATSGRQQNQPQHF
- TRBD1 TRBJ1-2 TRBV5-4 TGTGCCAGCAGCCAGGGACAGGGGTTTCGAGGGGGCTACACCTTC CASSQGQGFRGGYTF
- - TRBJ2-1 TRBV24-1 TGTGCCACCAGTGACCCCCGCGCAACTTACAATGAGCAGTTCTTC CATSDPRATYNEQFF
- - TRBJ2-3 TRBV4-2 TGTGCCAGCAGCGAGTCCGGGACAACCGAAGATACGCAGTATTTT CASSESGTTEDTQYF
- - TRBJ2-1 TRBV5-5 TGTGCCAGCAGCAGGGCAGGGGCGGACACGGCATTAAATGAGCAGTTCTTC CASSRAGADTALNEQFF
- TRBD1 TRBJ1-2 TRBV7-9 TGTGCCAGCAGCCATGGACAGGCTTACTATGGCTACACCTTC CASSHGQAYYGYTF
- TRBD2 TRBJ2-1 TRBV29-1 TGCAGCGTTGAAGGCCCTAGCGGGAGTTGGAATGAGCAGTTCTTC CSVEGPSGSWNEQFF
- TRBD2 TRBJ2-3 TRBV19 TGTGGGACTAGCGGGAGCACAGATACGCAGTATTTT CGTSGSTDTQYF
- TRBD2 TRBJ2-1 TRBV5-1 TGCGCCAGCAGCTTCGGGACTAGGAATGAGCAGTTCTTC CASSFGTRNEQFF
- - TRBJ2-7 TRBV10-3 TGTGCCATCAGGGACATTTCCTACGAGCAGTACTTC CAIRDISYEQYF
few TRBD1 TRBJ1-3 TRBV4-1 TGCGCCAGCAGCCAAGACGGACAGGGGGCGAACACCATATATTTT CASSQDGQGANTIYF
once - TRBJ2-1 TRBV5-6 TGTGCCAGCAGCCCACGTACTAGGTTGGATTACAATGAGCAGTTCTTC CASSPRTRLDYNEQFF
- - TRBJ1-1 TRBV27 TGTGCCAGCAGTTTACAGGTCCCAGCCACGAACACTGAAGCTTTCTTT CASSLQVPATNTEAFF
- - TRBJ2-3 TRBV11-3 TGTGCCAGCAGCCGACTGACGAGCACAGATACGCAGTATTTT CASSRLTSTDTQYF
- - TRBJ2-2 TRBV7-9 TGTGCCAGCAGTCTTCTAGCGCCCGGGGAGCTGTTTTTT CASSLLAPGELFF
- TRBD1 TRBJ2-7 TRBV7-2 TGTGCCAGCAGCGCCCGGGACAGGATATCCTACGAGCAGTACTTC CASSARDRISYEQYF
- TRBD2 TRBJ2-5 TRBV5-4 TGTGCCAGCAGCCTGCCGGCTAGCGGGCAAGAGACCCAGTACTTC CASSLPASGQETQYF
- TRBD1 TRBJ2-2 TRBV7-9 TGTGCCAGCAGCCCCGGGACAGGCTACACCGGGGAGCTGTTTTTT CASSPGTGYTGELFF
- TRBD2 TRBJ2-2 TRBV7-2 TGTGCCAGCAGCTTAAGCGGCGGCGGGAGTGTATTCGGGGAGCTGTTTTTT CASSLSGGGSVFGELFF
- TRBD1 TRBJ1-2 TRBV5-4 TGTGCCAGCAGCCCGCTAGGGACAGGGGACGGCTACACCTTC CASSPLGTGDGYTF
- - TRBJ1-2 TRBV12-3/TRBV12-4 TGTGCCAGCAGTTTACTCAGGGAGGTTGGCTACACCTTC CASSLLREVGYTF